This entry lists 15 T cell receptor beta chains sequenced from one sample in a study of blood T cell repertoires in COVID-19. The data were produced by immunoSEQ multiplex PCR, yet TCRdb's version contains in-frame clones alone and is incomplete. Among 45,000 to 65,000 clones listed, more than 70% were seen once. Sequencing was done on a sample of peripheral blood. Receptor source: an older man with active COVID-19.

The chain couples TRBV7-2 to TRBJ2-1; the D gene is possibly TRBD2 (6 bases). V lost 0 bases, J lost 7 bases, and 10 bases lay in between. The germline CDR1 and CDR2 sequences are SGHTA and FQGNSA. The CDR3 length is 14 residues. The DNA for the CDR3 is TGTGCCAGCAGCTTAGCGCCGGGGGTGAATGAGCAGTTCTTC. Protein: CASSLAPGVNEQFF.

The gene calls are TRBV7-2 and TRBJ2-7; tentative D call: TRBD1 (6 bases). Per germline, CDR1 SGHTA and CDR2 FQGNSA. The CDR3 is made up of 15 amino acids. V was shortened by 5 bases and J by 1 base, with 15 bases between the two germline ends. The CDR3 loop is CASSHKRQASYEQYF. As DNA, the CDR3 is TGTGCCAGCAGCCATAAAAGACAGGCTTCCTACGAGCAGTACTTC.

The chain couples TRBV5-6 to TRBJ1-2; 7 bases align to TRBD1. V lost 5 bases, J lost 7 bases, and 5 bases stayed unmatched. CDR3 length equals 12 residues. Germline V gene lookup returns CDR1 SGHDT and CDR2 YYEEEE. The CDR3: CASRQGGRGYTF. CDR3 sequence (DNA): TGTGCCAGCAGGCAGGGGGGCCGTGGCTACACCTTC.

This sequence joins TRBV9 and TRBJ2-4; weak D call: TRBD2 (6 bases). Germline CDR1 SGDLS, CDR2 YYNGEE. V shed 0 bases and J shed 1 base, with 14 bases lying between them. The CDR3 is made up of 17 amino acids. The CDR3 reads CASSVGWGELAKNIQYF. For the CDR3, the DNA is TGTGCCAGCAGCGTAGGTTGGGGGGAGCTGGCCAAAAACATTCAGTACTTC.

The J gene is TRBJ2-7, the V gene TRBV7-8, with TRBD1 matching 7 bases. The germline gives CDR1 SGHVS, CDR2 FQNEAQ. This CDR3 is 15 amino acids long. The junction had 8 bases not matched to a gene; V was cut back by 4 bases and J by 2 bases. The CDR3 is CASSSTGKATYEQYF. In nucleotides, the CDR3 is TGTGCCAGCAGCTCGACAGGGAAAGCGACCTACGAGCAGTACTTC.

The V gene is TRBV7-2, the J gene TRBJ2-6; no firm D call. The length of the CDR3 is 17 residues. Per the germline V gene, CDR1 is SGHTA and CDR2 is FQGNSA. V was cut by 1 base and J by 0 bases, with 10 bases left in between. The CDR3 loop is CASSLGPIISGANVLTF. The DNA of the CDR3 is TGTGCCAGCAGCTTAGGGCCAATAATCTCTGGGGCCAACGTCCTGACTTTC.

The rearrangement joins TRBV6-5 to TRBJ2-2; 9 bases agree with TRBD1. The CDR3 has 15 residues. Germline CDR1 is MNHEY and CDR2 is SVGAGI. The CDR3 DNA reads TGTGTGTCCACGGGGGACAGGGCCTGGACCGGGGAGCTGTTTTTT. The encoded protein is CVSTGDRAWTGELFF.

Written as DNA, the CDR3 is TGTGCCAGCAGGTGGGGAGGGATAGAGGCTGAAGCTTTCTTT. This gives the protein CASRWGGIEAEAFF. The gene calls are TRBV28 and TRBJ1-1; D unresolved. V gave up 6 bases and J gave up 6 bases, with 17 bases separating them. This CDR3 comprises 14 residues. CDR1 and CDR2 from the germline V gene are MDHEN and SYDVKM.

The chain uses TRBV3-1 (or the pseudogene TRBV3-2) and TRBJ1-2; TRBD1 matches at 8 bases. There are 15 residues in the CDR3. J was trimmed by 0 bases and V by 6 bases; bases with no gene match: 6. Germline V gene data show CDR1 as LGHDT and CDR2 as YNNKEL (reference sequence). The CDR3 region is CASSPTGGTNYGYTF. The CDR3 DNA sequence: TGTGCCAGCAGTCCCACAGGGGGGACTAACTATGGCTACACCTTC.

V and J are TRBV27 and TRBJ1-3, with D possibly being TRBD1 (6 bases). This CDR3 has 15 residues. Germline CDR1 is MNHEY and CDR2 is SMNVEV (reference sequence). The V end lost 2 bases, the J end lost 3 bases, and 11 bases lay between the germline ends. CDR3 loop: CASSLVGGRGNTIYF. In DNA form, the CDR3 reads TGTGCCAGCAGTTTAGTAGGGGGACGTGGAAACACCATATATTTT.

The chain is built from TRBV7-6 and TRBJ1-4, with unresolved D. Trimming left V 5 bases short and J 8 bases short, with 18 bases between. Germline V gene sequence: CDR1 SGHVS, CDR2 FNYEAQ. The CDR3 spans 15 residues. The chain's CDR3 is CASSPSMVTSEKLFF. For the CDR3, the DNA is TGTGCCAGCAGCCCTAGTATGGTAACGTCGGAAAAACTGTTTTTT.

V is TRBV12-5 and J is TRBJ2-7; D is perhaps TRBD2 (5 bases). Germline V gives CDR1 LGHNT, CDR2 FRNRAP. The CDR3 consists of 15 residues. V lost 7 bases and J 5 bases, leaving 21 bases between the germline ends. CDR3 residues: CASAGGSGAHNEQYF. CDR3 DNA sequence: TGTGCTAGTGCCGGAGGTTCGGGTGCCCATAACGAGCAGTACTTC.

The V and J genes are TRBV5-6 and TRBJ2-3, with D possibly matching TRBD2 (7 bases). Looked up from germline, CDR1 is SGHDT and CDR2 is YYEEEE. The CDR3 length is 14 residues. The germline V and J ends were trimmed by 1 base and 4 bases, with 10 bases remaining between them. CDR3 sequence reads: CASSLSGGADTQYF. The CDR3 nucleotides read TGTGCCAGCAGCTTGTCGGGGGGCGCAGATACGCAGTATTTT.

The rearrangement links TRBV19 to TRBJ2-2; a weak D match, TRBD2 (5 bases). Germline values: CDR1 LNHDA, CDR2 SQIVND (reference sequence). Trimming pared 0 bases from V and 0 bases from J, leaving 11 bases between. The CDR3 covers 17 residues. The chain's CDR3 is CASSIDQDGTNTGELFF. The CDR3 DNA reads as TGTGCCAGTAGTATAGACCAAGACGGGACGAACACCGGGGAGCTGTTTTTT.

The chain couples TRBV9 to TRBJ2-1; TRBD2 matches at 11 bases. V lost 3 bases to trimming and J lost 7 bases; unmatched junction nucleotides: 6. Per germline, CDR1 SGDLS and CDR2 YYNGEE. CDR3 length: 15 residues. The CDR3 is CASSDRPSGRNEQFF. In DNA, the CDR3 is TGTGCCAGCAGCGACCGACCTAGCGGGAGGAATGAGCAGTTCTTC.